Following are 15 T cell receptor beta chains from one sample sequenced in a study of blood T cell repertoires in COVID-19. Method: immunoSEQ multiplex PCR; TCRdb's copy keeps in-frame clones and lacks some. The sample contains 250,000 to 300,000 clones, approximately 91% of which appear only once. Sequencing was performed on PBMCs or T cells enriched from blood (not recorded which). These receptors came from a woman aged 30 to 39 who had recovered from COVID-19.

The genes are TRBV6-5 and TRBJ1-3; 8 bases fit TRBD1. Per the germline V gene, CDR1 is MNHEY and CDR2 is SVGAGI. The junction had 7 bases not matched to a gene; V was cut back by 5 bases and J by 4 bases. The CDR3 runs 15 residues. The DNA for the CDR3 is TGTGCCAGCAGTCAGAACAGGGGGTCGGGAAACACCATATATTTT. Protein sequence: CASSQNRGSGNTIYF.

V usage is TRBV7-8 and J usage is TRBJ2-3, with a possible D match to TRBD2 (5 bases). V dropped 2 bases and J dropped 0 bases, with 12 bases sitting between them. The germline CDR1 and CDR2 sequences are SGHVS and FQNEAQ. The CDR3 consists of 16 residues. The CDR3 is CASSLLGVSSTDTQYF. As DNA, the CDR3 is TGTGCCAGCAGCTTACTCGGGGTTTCTAGCACAGATACGCAGTATTTT.

This sequence joins TRBV11-2 and TRBJ1-2; TRBD1 is a possible D gene (6 bases). Per the germline V gene, CDR1 is SGHAT and CDR2 is FQNNGV. The V gene lost 2 bases and the J gene lost 5 bases, with 15 bases spanning the gap. The CDR3 contains 15 residues. The CDR3 sequence: CASSLSGTYYYGYTF. As DNA, the CDR3 is TGTGCCAGCAGCTTATCGGGGACATATTATTATGGCTACACCTTC.

V gene TRBV9 combines with J gene TRBJ1-1; D is uncertain. The germline gives CDR1 SGDLS, CDR2 YYNGEE. The CDR3 covers 15 residues. V was pared by 4 bases and J by 3 bases, with 16 bases between. The CDR3 coding sequence is TGTGCCAGCAGCATCACCGGGATGTGGGACACTGAAGCTTTCTTT. Protein: CASSITGMWDTEAFF.

V gene TRBV28 combines with J gene TRBJ2-7; possibly TRBD1 for D (6 bases). The V gene lost 4 bases and the J gene lost 4 bases, with 8 bases spanning the gap. The CDR3 is made up of 12 amino acids. Germline V gives CDR1 MDHEN, CDR2 SYDVKM. The CDR3 spells CASSSGDYEQYF. CDR3 in DNA: TGTGCCAGCAGTTCAGGGGATTACGAGCAGTACTTC.

The V gene is TRBV5-6, the J gene TRBJ2-3; tentative D call: TRBD1 (5 bases). V dropped 0 bases and J dropped 0 bases, with 11 bases sitting between them. The CDR3 is made up of 16 amino acids. Per germline, CDR1 SGHDT and CDR2 YYEEEE. This CDR3 is CASSLEWTTSTDTQYF. The CDR3 DNA follows: TGTGCCAGCAGCTTGGAGTGGACAACTAGCACAGATACGCAGTATTTT.

The chain uses TRBV24-1 and TRBJ1-2, with TRBD1 matching over 7 bases. Trimming cost V 4 bases and J 4 bases; bases outside gene matches: 8. Germline lookup yields CDR1 KGHDR and CDR2 SFDVKD. The CDR3 contains 15 residues. This CDR3 is CATSERRQGGYGYTF. CDR3 coding DNA: TGTGCCACCAGTGAGCGGAGACAGGGTGGCTATGGCTACACCTTC.

Only one count was recorded for this clone. The rearrangement joins TRBV7-8 to TRBJ2-1; 9 bases map to TRBD2. The CDR3 loop spans 16 amino acids. From germline, CDR1 is SGHVS and CDR2 FQNEAQ. Trimming at V came to 1 base and at J to 9 bases, leaving 10 bases not matched to a gene. The CDR3: CASSLVGGRANGEQFF. DNA for the CDR3: TGTGCCAGCAGCTTAGTCGGCGGGAGGGCCAATGGTGAGCAGTTCTTC.

V usage is TRBV15 and J usage is TRBJ1-4; 9 bases match TRBD1. CDR3 length equals 17 residues. After removal of 0 bases from V and 3 bases from J, the junction contained 5 bases not matched to a gene. CDR1 LNHNV and CDR2 YYDKDF come from the germline V gene (reference sequence). The CDR3 DNA sequence: TGTGCCACCAGCAGAGATGGGACAGGGATTGCTAATGAAAAACTGTTTTTT. Translating it yields CATSRDGTGIANEKLFF.

This clone was recorded a few times. The V and J genes are TRBV28 and TRBJ1-2; no clear D. Per germline, CDR1 MDHEN and CDR2 SYDVKM. The CDR3 runs to 13 residues. V lost 8 bases and J 8 bases, leaving 18 bases between the germline ends. In DNA, the CDR3 is TGTGCCAGCGGCATACAGCTATTGAGCGGCTACACCTTC. This translates into CASGIQLLSGYTF.

The V gene is TRBV3-1 (or the pseudogene TRBV3-2), the J gene TRBJ2-2; TRBD2 matches at 9 bases. Germline V gene lookup returns CDR1 LGHDT and CDR2 YNNKEL (reference sequence). This CDR3 is built from 14 residues. The V and J ends lost 2 bases and 10 bases, in that order; junction bases with no gene match: 5. The CDR3 DNA reads as TGTGCCAGCAGCCAAAATAGCGGGAGTGAGGAGCTGTTTTTT. Its protein product is CASSQNSGSEELFF.

The J gene is TRBJ2-5, the V gene TRBV25-1; the D gene is possibly TRBD1 (5 bases). CDR3 length equals 15 residues. Germline V lookup: CDR1 MGHDK, CDR2 SYGVNS. Trimming cost V 3 bases and J 2 bases, with 13 bases left between them. The CDR3 spells CASSDPRQIQETQYF. The CDR3 DNA reads as TGTGCCAGCAGTGACCCCCGACAGATACAAGAGACCCAGTACTTC.

The chain joins TRBV5-8 to TRBJ2-1; 7 bases map to TRBD2. The CDR3 totals 15 residues. Germline lookup yields CDR1 SGHTS and CDR2 YDEGEE. The J segment lost 5 bases and the V segment lost 4 bases, leaving 9 bases of the junction unmatched. The CDR3 nucleotides read TGTGCCAGCAGCCATGGGGGAGGGCGGGACAATGAGCAGTTCTTC. It is translated as CASSHGGGRDNEQFF.

V is TRBV20-1 and J is TRBJ2-1; TRBD1 agrees at 7 bases. Germline V gives CDR1 DFQATT, CDR2 SNEGSKA (reference sequence). Trimming cost V 8 bases and J 6 bases; bases outside gene matches: 4. The CDR3 totals 11 residues. CDR3 sequence reads: CSQQGTNEQFF. DNA for the CDR3: TGCAGTCAACAGGGGACCAATGAGCAGTTCTTC.

The V and J genes are TRBV25-1 and TRBJ1-1; 10 bases fit TRBD1. Germline loops: CDR1 MGHDK, CDR2 SYGVNS. The CDR3 length is 14 residues. The junction had 1 base not matched to a gene; V was cut back by 2 bases and J by 4 bases. CDR3 nucleotide sequence: TGTGCCAGCAGTGAAGGGACAGGGGTCACTGAAGCTTTCTTT. It is translated as CASSEGTGVTEAFF.